This T cell receptor beta chain was identified during a study of blood T cell repertoires in COVID-19. Across the whole study: Acute and convalescent COVID-19 samples came from the United States, Italy and Spain. PBMCs, B-cell-depleted T cells, or T cells were the source of the cDNA or gDNA that made up the material.

V gave up 0 bases and J gave up 3 bases, with 6 bases separating them. The CDR3 length is 13 residues. CDR1 and CDR2 from the germline V gene are SGDLS and YYNGEE. In the original analysis: Cell counts per sample came from amplifying reference gene primers. This table comes from immunoSEQ multiplex PCR, and its TCRdb copy is limited to in-frame clones, with some not included. V, J and clone size reflect that table, while D and trimming were determined from the DNA. The sample yields under 300,000 clones, 86% seen once. This clone came up once. This CDR3 is also generated by other DNA sequences in the sample.

Sequencing was performed on peripheral blood. The receptor was derived from a man younger than 35 with active or convalescent COVID-19. This chain links TRBV9 with TRBJ1-1; no clear D. The DNA for the CDR3 is TGTGCCAGCAGCGTAGTGTCAGACACTGAAGCTTTCTTT. Translating gives CASSVVSDTEAFF.